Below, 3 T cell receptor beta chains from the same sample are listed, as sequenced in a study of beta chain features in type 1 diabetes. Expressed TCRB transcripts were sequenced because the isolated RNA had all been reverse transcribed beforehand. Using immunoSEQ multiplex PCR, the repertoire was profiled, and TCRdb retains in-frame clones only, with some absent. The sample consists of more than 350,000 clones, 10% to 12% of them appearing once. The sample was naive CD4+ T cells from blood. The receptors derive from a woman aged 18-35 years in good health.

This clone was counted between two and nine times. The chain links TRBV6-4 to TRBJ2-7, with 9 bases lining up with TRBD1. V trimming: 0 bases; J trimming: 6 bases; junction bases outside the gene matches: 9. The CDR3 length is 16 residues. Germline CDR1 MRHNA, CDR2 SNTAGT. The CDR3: CASSDSTGGKAFEQYV. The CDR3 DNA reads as TGTGCCAGCAGTGACTCGACAGGGGGTAAAGCATTCGAGCAGTACGTC.

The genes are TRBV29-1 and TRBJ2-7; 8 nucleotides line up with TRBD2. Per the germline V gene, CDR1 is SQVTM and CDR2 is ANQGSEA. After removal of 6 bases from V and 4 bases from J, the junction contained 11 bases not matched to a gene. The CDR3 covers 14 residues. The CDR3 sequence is CSVQPLAGRYEQYF. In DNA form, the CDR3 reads TGCAGCGTCCAACCATTAGCGGGGAGATACGAGCAGTACTTC.

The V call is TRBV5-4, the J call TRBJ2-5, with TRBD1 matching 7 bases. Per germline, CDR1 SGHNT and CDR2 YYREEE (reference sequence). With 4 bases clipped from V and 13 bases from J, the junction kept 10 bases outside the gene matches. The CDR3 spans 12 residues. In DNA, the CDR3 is TGTGCCAGCAGCCTTGACAGGGACGGTCCGTACTTC. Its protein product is CASSLDRDGPYF.